The 20 T cell receptor beta chains presented below share a single source sample, sequenced in a study of T cells in localized non-small cell lung cancer. TCRdb's copy holds only in-frame clones and misses some; the assay was immunoSEQ multiplex PCR. This table holds approximately 30,000 clones, about 90% found once. The sequenced sample was peripheral blood, obtained before any cancer treatment. These receptors were taken from a woman aged 18 to 49 with stage I lung adenocarcinoma.

This rearrangement joins TRBV11-3 to TRBJ2-7, with a tentative D call TRBD2 (5 bases). The CDR3 covers 14 residues. Looked up from germline, CDR1 is SGHNT and CDR2 is YENEEA. The ends were cut back, 4 bases at V and 3 bases at J, with 13 bases in the middle. The CDR3 sequence: CASSSNLAVYEQYF. CDR3 bases: TGTGCCAGCAGCTCGAATCTAGCAGTCTACGAGCAGTACTTC.

The rearrangement joins TRBV4-1 to TRBJ1-1; no clear D. Germline-derived CDR1 and CDR2 are MGHRA and YSYEKL. The CDR3 is 14 residues long. V lost 4 bases and J lost 1, with 10 bases in between. The CDR3 spells CASSPDRGNTEAFF. CDR3 coding DNA: TGCGCCAGCAGCCCCGATCGGGGGAACACTGAAGCTTTCTTT.

Only one count was recorded for this clone. The chain uses TRBV27 and TRBJ2-7; 7 nucleotides align to TRBD1. This CDR3 contains 14 residues. V trimming: 3 bases; J trimming: 4 bases; junction bases outside the gene matches: 6. Germline V lookup: CDR1 MNHEY, CDR2 SMNVEV (reference sequence). In DNA form, the CDR3 reads TGTGCCAGCAGTTTCTCGGGACAGTTTTACGAGCAGTACTTC. This codes for CASSFSGQFYEQYF.

V is TRBV5-6 and J is TRBJ2-1; possibly TRBD1 or TRBD2 for D (5 bases each). V lost 1 base, J lost 4 bases, and 15 bases lay in between. Germline-derived CDR1 and CDR2 are SGHDT and YYEEEE. This CDR3 is 16 amino acids long. CDR3 protein: CASSLWGEGPYNEQFF. The CDR3 DNA is TGTGCCAGCAGCTTGTGGGGAGAGGGGCCATACAATGAGCAGTTCTTC.

J is TRBJ2-5 and V is TRBV25-1; the match to TRBD1 covers 7 bases. Germline V gives CDR1 MGHDK, CDR2 SYGVNS. Trimming took 2 bases from V and 5 from J; bases not matched to a gene: 8. CDR3 length: 15 amino acids. CDR3: CASSERGPLGETQYF. In DNA, the CDR3 is TGTGCCAGCAGTGAAAGGGGGCCTTTAGGGGAGACCCAGTACTTC.

The rearrangement uses TRBV2 and TRBJ2-3; 8 bases match TRBD2. The CDR3 loop spans 15 amino acids. Germline V gene lookup returns CDR1 SNHLY and CDR2 FYNNEI. Trimming took 6 bases from V and 2 from J; bases not matched to a gene: 7. DNA for the CDR3: TGTGCCAGCAGCGGGGGGGACGGATTCACAGATACGCAGTATTTT. It is translated as CASSGGDGFTDTQYF.

The chain has TRBV6-1 and TRBJ1-5, with TRBD1 matching over 7 bases. The CDR3 runs 13 residues. The germline V gene encodes CDR1 MNHNS and CDR2 SASEGT. V shed 8 bases, J shed 5 bases, and the junction held 6 bases outside the gene matches. This chain's CDR3 is CASGQEEDQPQHF. The DNA for the CDR3 is TGTGCCAGCGGACAGGAGGAGGATCAGCCCCAGCATTTT.

The gene calls are TRBV29-1 and TRBJ1-1; D possibly corresponds to TRBD1 (5 bases). V dropped 4 bases and J dropped 5 bases, with 8 bases sitting between them. The CDR3 sequence is 11 residues long. In germline, CDR1 is SQVTM, CDR2 ANQGSEA. Written as DNA, the CDR3 is TGCAGCGTTGTCGGGGGGACTGAAGCTTTCTTT. Translation gives CSVVGGTEAFF.

The chain links TRBV12-5 to TRBJ2-7; D uncertain. This CDR3 comprises 11 residues. Trimming took off 2 bases at V and 6 bases at J, with 5 bases between the two ends. From germline, CDR1 is LGHNT and CDR2 FRNRAP. The CDR3 spells CASGLQSEQYF. DNA of the CDR3: TGTGCTAGTGGTTTGCAGTCCGAGCAGTACTTC.

The J gene is TRBJ1-1, the V gene TRBV5-1, with D possibly matching TRBD1 (5 bases). Germline V CDR1 and CDR2: SGHRS, YFSETQ. The CDR3 loop spans 16 amino acids. With 3 bases removed from V and 1 base from J, the gap between germline ends came to 16 bases. The CDR3 protein is CASSSLLEGPNTEAFF. In DNA form, the CDR3 reads TGCGCCAGCAGCTCGTTACTTGAGGGGCCGAACACTGAAGCTTTCTTT.

J is TRBJ2-7 and V is TRBV2, with no clear D. Germline CDR1 SNHLY, CDR2 FYNNEI. Trimming took off 4 bases at V and 4 bases at J, with 5 bases between the two ends. The CDR3 consists of 11 residues. The CDR3 sequence is CASSVKYEQYF. The CDR3, as DNA: TGTGCCAGCAGTGTAAAATACGAGCAGTACTTC.

J is TRBJ1-1 and V is TRBV9, with D maybe TRBD1 (5 bases). CDR1 and CDR2 (germline): SGDLS, YYNGEE. Trimming took 0 bases from V and 3 from J, leaving 9 bases between them. CDR3 length: 14 amino acids. The CDR3 nucleotides read TGTGCCAGCAGCGTAGGGCCGGGGGACACTGAAGCTTTCTTT. It yields the protein CASSVGPGDTEAFF.

The CDR3 protein is CASSQALRDGYTF. The CDR3 region has the DNA TGCGCCAGCAGCCAAGCCCTCAGGGATGGCTACACCTTC. The chain couples TRBV4-1 to TRBJ1-2, with a tentative D call TRBD1 (5 bases). This CDR3 has 13 residues. Germline CDR1 reads MGHRA; CDR2 reads YSYEKL. V lost 1 base and J 6 bases, leaving 9 bases between the germline ends.

This chain joins TRBV4-1 and TRBJ2-1; D is ambiguous. V lost 0 bases to trimming and J lost 5 bases, with 8 bases between them. This CDR3 has 14 amino acids. Germline CDR1 MGHRA, CDR2 YSYEKL. The CDR3 bases are TGCGCCAGCAGCCAAGAACCTCCGAACAATGAGCAGTTCTTC. It yields the protein CASSQEPPNNEQFF.

The chain employs TRBV11-2 and TRBJ1-1, with a weak D call TRBD1 (5 bases). Germline CDR1 is SGHAT and CDR2 is FQNNGV. This CDR3 spans 14 amino acids. V shed 3 bases and J shed 2 bases, with 10 bases lying between them. CDR3 DNA sequence: TGTGCCAGCAGCTTCGACAGCTATAACACTGAAGCTTTCTTT. Its translation: CASSFDSYNTEAFF.

Note on this clone: Other nucleotide sequences from this sample produce the same CDR3. CDR3 nucleotides: TGTGCCAGCAGTGAAGGGACGGGGGGCGCGACCCAGTACTTC. This sequence encodes CASSEGTGGATQYF. The V gene is TRBV6-1, the J gene TRBJ2-5, with D possibly TRBD2 on 7 matching bases. The CDR3 sequence is 14 residues long. V was shortened by 1 base and J by 7 bases, with 13 bases between the two germline ends. Germline V gene sequence: CDR1 MNHNS, CDR2 SASEGT.

The chain has TRBV29-1 and TRBJ1-1, with 10 nucleotides matching TRBD1. The germline CDR1 and CDR2 sequences are SQVTM and ANQGSEA. CDR3 length: 16 residues. Trimming cost V 0 bases and J 1 base; bases outside gene matches: 5. CDR3 nucleotides: TGCAGCGTTGAAGACAGCCGGGACAGGGGGAACACTGAAGCTTTCTTT. Translation: CSVEDSRDRGNTEAFF.

This chain links TRBV5-1 with TRBJ2-7, with 7 bases lining up with TRBD1. The germline V gene encodes CDR1 SGHRS and CDR2 YFSETQ. The CDR3 has 15 amino acids. The ends lost 5 bases at V and 2 bases at J; junction bases unmatched: 10. The CDR3 DNA reads as TGCGCCAGCAGGTGGCTTATGGACAGGACCTACGAGCAGTACTTC. This codes for CASRWLMDRTYEQYF.

The CDR3 is CSVATPGQGATEAFF. In DNA, the CDR3 is TGCAGCGTTGCCACCCCGGGACAGGGGGCAACTGAAGCTTTCTTT. The chain couples TRBV29-1 to TRBJ1-1; 12 nucleotides align to TRBD1. Germline V gene data show CDR1 as SQVTM and CDR2 as ANQGSEA. The J segment lost 5 bases and the V segment lost 4 bases, leaving 8 bases of the junction unmatched. There are 15 residues in the CDR3.

V and J are TRBV6-5 and TRBJ2-2, with D hard to call. The CDR3 extends over 14 amino acids. The germline CDR1 and CDR2 sequences are MNHEY and SVGAGI. Trimming took 2 bases from V and 10 from J, leaving 14 bases between them. CDR3 in amino acids: CASSYGFINEELFF. DNA of the CDR3: TGTGCCAGCAGTTACGGGTTTATAAACGAGGAGCTGTTTTTT.